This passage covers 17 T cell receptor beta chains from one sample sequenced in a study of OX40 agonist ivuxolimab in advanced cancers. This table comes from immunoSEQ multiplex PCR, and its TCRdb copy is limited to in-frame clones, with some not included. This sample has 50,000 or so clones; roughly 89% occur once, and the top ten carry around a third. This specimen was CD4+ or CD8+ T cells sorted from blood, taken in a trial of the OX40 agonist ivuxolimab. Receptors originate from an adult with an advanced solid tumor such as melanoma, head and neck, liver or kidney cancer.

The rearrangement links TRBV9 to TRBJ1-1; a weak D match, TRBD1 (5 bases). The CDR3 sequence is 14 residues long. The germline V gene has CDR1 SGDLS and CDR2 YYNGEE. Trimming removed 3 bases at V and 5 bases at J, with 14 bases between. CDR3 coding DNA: TGTGCCAGCAGCGCCAGGGTGGTTGAAACTGAAGCTTTCTTT. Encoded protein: CASSARVVETEAFF.

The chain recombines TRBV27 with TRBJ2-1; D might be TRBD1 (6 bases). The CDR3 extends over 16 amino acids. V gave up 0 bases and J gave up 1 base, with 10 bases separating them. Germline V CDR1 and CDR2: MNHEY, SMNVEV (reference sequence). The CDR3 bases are TGTGCCAGCAGTTTATCGTCAGGGGATTCCTACAATGAGCAGTTCTTC. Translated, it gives CASSLSSGDSYNEQFF.

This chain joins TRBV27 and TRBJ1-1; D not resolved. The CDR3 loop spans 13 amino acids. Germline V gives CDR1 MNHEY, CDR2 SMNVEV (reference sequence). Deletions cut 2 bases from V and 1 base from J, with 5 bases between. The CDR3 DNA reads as TGTGCCAGCAGTTTAGCTAAGAACACTGAAGCTTTCTTT. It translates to CASSLAKNTEAFF.

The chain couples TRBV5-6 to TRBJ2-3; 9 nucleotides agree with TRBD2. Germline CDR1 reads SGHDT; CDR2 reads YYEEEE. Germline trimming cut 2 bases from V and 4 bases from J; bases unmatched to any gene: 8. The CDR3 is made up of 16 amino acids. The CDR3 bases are TGTGCCAGCAGCTTAGCGGGAGGCCGGGGCGCAGATACGCAGTATTTT. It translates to CASSLAGGRGADTQYF.

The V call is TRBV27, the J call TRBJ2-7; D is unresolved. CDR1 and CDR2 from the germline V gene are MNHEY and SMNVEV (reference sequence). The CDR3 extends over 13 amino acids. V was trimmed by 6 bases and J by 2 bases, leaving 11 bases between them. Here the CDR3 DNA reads TGTGCCAGCAGCTCGTACGGTCCCTACGAGCAGTACTTC. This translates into CASSSYGPYEQYF.

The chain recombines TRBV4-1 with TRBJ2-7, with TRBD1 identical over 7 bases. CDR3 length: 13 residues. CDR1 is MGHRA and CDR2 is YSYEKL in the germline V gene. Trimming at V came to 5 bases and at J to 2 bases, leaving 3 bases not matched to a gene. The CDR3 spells CASSVGQTYEQYF. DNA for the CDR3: TGCGCCAGCAGCGTGGGACAGACCTACGAGCAGTACTTC.

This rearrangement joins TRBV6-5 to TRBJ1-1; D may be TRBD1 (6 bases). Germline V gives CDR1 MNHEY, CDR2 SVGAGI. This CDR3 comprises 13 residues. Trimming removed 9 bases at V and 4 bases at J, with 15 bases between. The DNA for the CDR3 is TGTGCCAGTAGAGGCAGGGGCGGCACTGAAGCTTTCTTT. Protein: CASRGRGGTEAFF.

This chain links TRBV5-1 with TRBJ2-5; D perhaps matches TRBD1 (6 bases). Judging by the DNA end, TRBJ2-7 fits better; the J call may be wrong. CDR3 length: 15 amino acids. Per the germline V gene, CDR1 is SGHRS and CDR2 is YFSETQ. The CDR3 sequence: CASSQETGPNYEQYF. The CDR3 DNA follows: TGCGCCAGCAGTCAAGAAACAGGGCCCAACTACGAGCAGTACTTC.

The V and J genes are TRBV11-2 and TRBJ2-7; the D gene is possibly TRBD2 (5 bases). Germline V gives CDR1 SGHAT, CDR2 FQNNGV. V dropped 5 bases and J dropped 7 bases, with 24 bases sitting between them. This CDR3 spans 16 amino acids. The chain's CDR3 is CASSQDWRNPYLEQYF. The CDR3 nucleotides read TGTGCCAGCAGCCAAGATTGGAGGAATCCCTACCTTGAGCAGTACTTC.

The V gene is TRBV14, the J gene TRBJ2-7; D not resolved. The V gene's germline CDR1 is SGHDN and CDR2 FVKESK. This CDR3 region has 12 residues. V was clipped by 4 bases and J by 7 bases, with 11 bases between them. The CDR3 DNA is TGTGCCAGCAGCCTCCTCGGATGGGAGCAGTACTTC. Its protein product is CASSLLGWEQYF.

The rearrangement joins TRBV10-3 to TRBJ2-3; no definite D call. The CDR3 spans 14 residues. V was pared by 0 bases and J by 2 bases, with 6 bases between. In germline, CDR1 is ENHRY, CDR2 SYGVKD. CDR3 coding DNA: TGTGCCATCAGTGAGTCTGAAATCACAGATACGCAGTATTTT. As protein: CAISESEITDTQYF.

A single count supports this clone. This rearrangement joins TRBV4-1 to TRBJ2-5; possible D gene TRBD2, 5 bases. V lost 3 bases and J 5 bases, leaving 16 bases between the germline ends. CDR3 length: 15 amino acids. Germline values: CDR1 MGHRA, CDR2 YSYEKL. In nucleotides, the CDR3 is TGCGCCAGCAGCCACCCCGGGAAGCCCGATGAGACCCAGTACTTC. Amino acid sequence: CASSHPGKPDETQYF.

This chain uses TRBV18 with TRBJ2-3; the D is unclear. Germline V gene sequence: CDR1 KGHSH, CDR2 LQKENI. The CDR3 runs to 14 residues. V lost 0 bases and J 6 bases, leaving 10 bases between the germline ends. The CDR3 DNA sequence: TGTGCCAGCTCACCACCCGTTGGGCCGGATACGCAGTATTTT. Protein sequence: CASSPPVGPDTQYF.

CDR3 bases: TGCGCCAGCAGCCAAGTGTTGCAGCCTGAAGCTTTCTTT. Its protein is CASSQVLQPEAFF. This chain links TRBV4-1 with TRBJ1-1; D is unclear. V lost 1 base to trimming and J lost 6 bases, with 9 bases between them. The germline CDR1 and CDR2 sequences are MGHRA and YSYEKL. The CDR3 totals 13 residues.

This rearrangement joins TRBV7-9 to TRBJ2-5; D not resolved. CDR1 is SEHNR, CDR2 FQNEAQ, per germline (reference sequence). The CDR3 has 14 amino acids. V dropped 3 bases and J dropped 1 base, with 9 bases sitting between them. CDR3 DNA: TGTGCCAGCAGCTTTTTAGGAACCCAAGAGACCCAGTACTTC. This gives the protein CASSFLGTQETQYF. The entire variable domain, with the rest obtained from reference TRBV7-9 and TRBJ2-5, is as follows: DTGVSQNPRHKITKRGQNVTFRCDPISEHNRLYWYRQTLGQGPEFLTYFQNEAQLEKSRLLSDRFSAERPKGSFSTLEIQRTEQGDSAMYLCASSFLGTQETQYFGPGTRLLVL.

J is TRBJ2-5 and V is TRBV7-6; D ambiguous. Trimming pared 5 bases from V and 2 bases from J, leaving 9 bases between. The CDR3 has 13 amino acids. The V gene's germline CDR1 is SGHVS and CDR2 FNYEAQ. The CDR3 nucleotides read TGTGCCAGCAGCAAAACGGTGCAAGAGACCCAGTACTTC. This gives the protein CASSKTVQETQYF.

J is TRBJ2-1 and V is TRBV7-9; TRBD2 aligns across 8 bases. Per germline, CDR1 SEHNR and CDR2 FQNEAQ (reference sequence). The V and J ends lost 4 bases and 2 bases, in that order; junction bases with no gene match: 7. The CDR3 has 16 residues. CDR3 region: CASSSVAGPTYNEQFF. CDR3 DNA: TGTGCCAGCAGCTCTGTAGCGGGACCTACCTACAATGAGCAGTTCTTC.